The clone carrying this T cell receptor beta chain has a count of ten or more. Indicated time point: pre-sensitization, week 0. Regarding treatment: therapeutic diphenylcyclopropenone sensitization with weekly scalp DPC. This CDR3 spans 13 amino acids. V shed 6 bases and J shed 5 bases, with 10 bases lying between them. CDR1 SGHTA and CDR2 FQGNSA come from the germline V gene. The data are from a study of human T cells and chemical hapten exposure. TCRdb re-analysed the RACE reads in MiXCR, keeping a single row per CDR3 protein. The table lists under 400,000 distinct CDR3 sequences, approximately 5.1% of them singletons.

This TCR was sampled from a woman aged 45-59 years with alopecia areata. Some clones in this sample may be carry-over from other donors' samples. The V and J genes are TRBV7-2 and TRBJ2-2; D perhaps matches TRBD2 (5 bases). Sequences were derived from whole blood, sampled in connection with sensitization to the hapten diphenylcyclopropenone (DPC). For the CDR3, the DNA is TGTGCCAGCAGTCTCCCGGGAACCGGGGAGCTGTTTTTT. It encodes CASSLPGTGELFF. The variable domain in full, completed from reference TRBV7-2 and TRBJ2-2, reads GAGVSQSPSNKVTEKGKDVELRCDPISGHTALYWYRQSLGQGLEFLIYFQGNSAPDKSGLPSDRFSAERTGGSVSTLTIQRTQQEDSAVYLCASSLPGTGELFFGEGSRLTVL.